This section outlines one T cell receptor beta chain sequence together with its context. What it binds is not known. Each sample provided at least 6 micrograms of extracted total RNA. Alongside a J-beta primer mix, a sample-barcoded 5' primer served in a second PCR lasting about 7 to 12 cycles. A template-switch adaptor containing 12 random nucleotides labeled each cDNA molecule. TCRdb independently ran MiXCR on the 5' RACE reads; one entry per CDR3 protein. The repertoire holds some 1,800,000 distinct CDR3 sequences, with around 40% as singletons. V lost 3 bases and J lost 1; bases outside the gene matches: 6. The length of the CDR3 is 16 residues. Looked up from germline, CDR1 is SGDLS and CDR2 is YYNGEE. These data belong to a study of blood T cells in healthy people across ages. Notes on the study in general: Lack of knowledge of donor CMV status possibly confounded expanded clonotype changes.

The chain employs TRBV9 and TRBJ1-2, with TRBD1 matching 10 bases. The sequenced material came from blood. The source of this sequence is a human donor in good health. This chain's CDR3 is CASSGTGGNFNYGYTF. In nucleotides, the CDR3 is TGTGCCAGCAGCGGGACAGGGGGTAATTTTAACTATGGCTACACCTTC.